The text below deals with one T cell receptor (beta chain). Its antigen is still unknown. Trimming cost V 4 bases and J 1 base; bases outside gene matches: 5. The CDR3 runs to 15 residues. Looked up from germline, CDR1 is LGHDT and CDR2 is YNNKEL (reference sequence). The sample belongs to a study of T cell responses to AZD1222 COVID-19 vaccine. Study background: Whether given at about 4 or about 12 weeks, second doses were pooled. Study findings and constraints: Spike-specific TCR breadth and depth were elevated following two AZD1222 doses. White British people made up most donors, females outnumbered males, and clonal diversity was possibly underestimated. Nearly half of spike-specific TCRs reportedly go after variant regions that carry no mutations.

Repertoires were generated with immunoSEQ multiplex PCR, while TCRdb's copy carries only in-frame clones and drops some. The data contain approximately 50,000 clones, 65% to 80% of them singletons. The clonotype comes from an adult in good health. The sample consisted of peripheral blood, taken on day 0 of AZD1222 vaccination. V and J are TRBV3-1 (or the pseudogene TRBV3-2) and TRBJ1-1, with 8 positions matching TRBD1. In DNA form, the CDR3 reads TGTGCCAGCAGCCCCCGGACAGGGCGGAACACTGAAGCTTTCTTT. Residues: CASSPRTGRNTEAFF.